The subject of this entry is one T cell receptor beta chain. In germline, CDR1 is SGHRS, CDR2 YFSETQ. CDR3 length: 15 residues. J was trimmed by 4 bases and V by 4 bases; bases with no gene match: 8. Only in-frame clones appear in the TCRdb table, and some are missing; sequencing was by immunoSEQ multiplex PCR. The sample includes about 160,000 clones, around 84% of them seen just once. These data belong to a study of blood T cell repertoires in COVID-19. The sequenced sample consisted of PBMCs or T cells enriched from blood (not recorded which). The TCR sequence derives from a man in his fifties who had recovered from COVID-19. This sequence joins TRBV5-1 and TRBJ1-2, with TRBD1 identical over 9 bases. The CDR3 loop is CASSLRQGGIYGYTF. Written as DNA, the CDR3 is TGCGCCAGCAGCCTAAGACAGGGGGGGATCTATGGCTACACCTTC.